A single sample gave rise to the 8 T cell receptor beta chains below, sequenced in a study of T cell changes during pregnancy in multiple sclerosis. Assay: immunoSEQ multiplex PCR; the TCRdb copy retains only in-frame clones and omits some. This table holds about 15,000 clones, approximately 84% found once. Sequenced material: CD8+ T cells from peripheral blood mononuclear cells, taken in the second trimester of pregnancy. These receptors all come from a female donor in good health, enrolled as a control in a pregnancy study.

V usage is TRBV13 and J usage is TRBJ1-6, with 7 nucleotides matching TRBD1. This CDR3 has 16 amino acids. Losses at the gene ends were 5 bases for V and 10 bases for J; bases not matched to a gene: 14. CDR1 and CDR2 (germline): PRHDT, FYEKMQ (reference sequence). The CDR3 sequence: CASSQAQGDEGSPLHF. The CDR3 DNA is TGTGCCAGCAGCCAGGCTCAGGGGGACGAGGGATCACCCCTCCACTTT.

The chain combines TRBV6-6 with TRBJ2-5; D is unclear. CDR3 length equals 12 residues. V was trimmed by 8 bases and J by 5 bases, leaving 12 bases between them. Germline V gives CDR1 MNHNY, CDR2 SVGAGI (reference sequence). DNA of the CDR3: TGTGCCAGCTTGAAGGAGTGGGAGACCCAGTACTTC. This encodes CASLKEWETQYF.

The CDR3 here is CASSQEGWTGSSYEQYF. The CDR3 nucleotides read TGTGCCAGCAGCCAAGAAGGGTGGACAGGTAGCTCCTACGAGCAGTACTTC. The rearrangement links TRBV4-2 to TRBJ2-7, with 7 positions matching TRBD1. Germline CDR1 LGHNA, CDR2 YNFKEQ. The CDR3 is 17 residues long. Germline trimming cut 0 bases from V and 0 bases from J; bases unmatched to any gene: 8.

This chain links TRBV7-8 with TRBJ1-4; D unresolved. V lost 1 base, J lost 8 bases, and 5 bases lay in between. The CDR3 is made up of 12 amino acids. Germline V gives CDR1 SGHVS, CDR2 FQNEAQ. The chain's CDR3 is CASSLVPEKLFF. In DNA form, the CDR3 reads TGTGCCAGCAGCTTAGTCCCAGAAAAACTGTTTTTT.

This clone has only one observation. V and J are TRBV28 and TRBJ2-1; perhaps TRBD1 as D (5 bases). The CDR3 runs 13 residues. Trimming shortened V by 10 bases and J by 5 bases, and 15 bases separated the two germline ends. Germline V CDR1 and CDR2: MDHEN, SYDVKM. The CDR3 DNA sequence: TGTGCCACCACCGGAAACAGGAACAATGAGCAGTTCTTC. Its translation: CATTGNRNNEQFF.

The chain has TRBV6-5 and TRBJ1-2; 7 positions match TRBD1. This CDR3 region has 14 residues. Germline trimming cut 2 bases from V and 5 bases from J; bases unmatched to any gene: 5. Germline V gives CDR1 MNHEY, CDR2 SVGAGI. CDR3 residues: CASSYDSQGYGYTF. In DNA, the CDR3 is TGTGCCAGCAGTTACGACTCACAGGGGTATGGCTACACCTTC.

The V and J genes are TRBV9 and TRBJ1-2, with D maybe TRBD1 (6 bases). Germline V gene sequence: CDR1 SGDLS, CDR2 YYNGEE. The V end lost 3 bases, the J end lost 2 bases, and 14 bases lay between the germline ends. The CDR3 contains 15 residues. Here the CDR3 reads CASSAGQLLNYGYTF. CDR3 coding DNA: TGTGCCAGCAGCGCAGGACAGCTACTCAACTATGGCTACACCTTC.

This chain joins TRBV27 and TRBJ1-5; D gene uncertain. This CDR3 has 14 amino acids. CDR1 is MNHEY, CDR2 SMNVEV, per germline (reference sequence). The ends were cut back, 5 bases at V and 0 bases at J, with 8 bases in the middle. CDR3 nucleotides: TGTGCCAGCAGTCAAACCGGTAGCAATCAGCCCCAGCATTTT. Its translation is CASSQTGSNQPQHF.